Below, 2 T cell receptor beta chains from the same sample are listed, as sequenced in a study of cytomegalovirus exposure and HLA in healthy donors. The PCR contained 60 Vbeta and 13 Jbeta primers. Repertoires were generated with immunoSEQ multiplex PCR, while TCRdb's copy carries only in-frame clones and drops some. The sample holds 150,000 to 200,000 clones; over 60% are singletons and the top ten take about 3.4%. Sequenced input: PBMCs. These receptors all come from a male donor in good health and CMV-seronegative.

This clone has only a few counts. The genes are TRBV29-1 and TRBJ1-5; the D gene is possibly TRBD1 (5 bases). Looked up from germline, CDR1 is SQVTM and CDR2 is ANQGSEA. This CDR3 is 13 amino acids long. The V end was cut by 4 bases, the J end by 7 bases, with 14 bases between. The DNA of the CDR3 is TGCAGCGTTGTTAGGCAGGGAAGACAGCCCCAGCATTTT. It translates to CSVVRQGRQPQHF.

The gene calls are TRBV18 and TRBJ2-3; D remains ambiguous. V lost 2 bases and J lost 2, with 17 bases in between. This CDR3 region has 17 residues. The germline gives CDR1 KGHSH, CDR2 LQKENI. CDR3 residues: CASSPSYAFLSTDTQYF. CDR3 sequence (DNA): TGTGCCAGCTCACCATCGTACGCGTTCCTGTCCACAGATACGCAGTATTTT.